These 11 T cell receptor beta chains share one sample of origin, sequenced in a study of T-cell memory formation after mild COVID-19. TCRdb reprocessed the 5' RACE reads via MiXCR and lists one record per CDR3 protein. Of a few hundred thousand distinct CDR3 sequences in the sample, roughly 20% were seen once. Sequencing was carried out using PBMCs or a T cell subset sorted from them (not recorded which). These receptor sequences come from an adult woman who had mild COVID-19 (a few samples of this study predate the infection). Cell type and time point are not known.

V gene TRBV7-3 combines with J gene TRBJ2-3, with a weak D call TRBD2 (5 bases). The V and J ends lost 2 bases and 2 bases respectively, with 8 bases between them. The CDR3 has 14 amino acids. The V gene's germline CDR1 is SGHTA and CDR2 FQGTGA. CDR3 sequence: CASSLEGYTDTQYF. Written as DNA, the CDR3 is TGTGCCAGCAGCTTAGAGGGCTACACAGATACGCAGTATTTT.

This chain links TRBV27 with TRBJ2-7; D possibly matches TRBD1 or TRBD2 (5 bases each). This CDR3 has 14 amino acids. With 6 bases removed from V and 5 bases from J, the gap between germline ends came to 17 bases. CDR1 MNHEY and CDR2 SMNVEV come from the germline V gene (reference sequence). The CDR3, as DNA: TGTGCCAGCAGCCCGGGACCGGGGCTCGACGAGCAGTACTTC. Residues: CASSPGPGLDEQYF.

This clonotype was detected many times. The chain carries TRBV30 and TRBJ2-7, with 12 bases lining up with TRBD2. Germline CDR1 GTSNPN, CDR2 SVGIG (reference sequence). Trimming cost V 1 base and J 6 bases; bases outside gene matches: 7. The CDR3 is 15 residues long. CDR3 bases: TGTGCCTGGAGTGACCTAGCGGGAGGGCCCCGCGAGCAGTACTTC. Protein: CAWSDLAGGPREQYF.

This clonotype was seen more than once but under ten times. V is TRBV9 and J is TRBJ2-7; tentative D call: TRBD2 (7 bases). The V gene's germline CDR1 is SGDLS and CDR2 YYNGEE. Trimming stripped 3 bases from V and 7 bases from J, with 17 bases between. The length of the CDR3 is 14 residues. CDR3 coding DNA: TGTGCCAGCAGCGGGGTTGGTGGGGGGGCGGAGCAGTACTTC. Encoded protein: CASSGVGGGAEQYF.

This clonotype was seen only a few times. This chain links TRBV4-3 with TRBJ1-2, with D hard to call. The V gene's germline CDR1 is LGHNA and CDR2 YSLEER. The CDR3 runs to 15 residues. V lost 0 bases and J 3 bases, leaving 11 bases between the germline ends. The CDR3: CASSQERSLHYGYTF. CDR3 in DNA: TGCGCCAGCAGCCAAGAACGGTCCCTTCACTATGGCTACACCTTC.

The CDR3 DNA reads TGTGCCACCAGCTCCCGGGACTACGGGCCAGATACGCAGTATTTT. This codes for CATSSRDYGPDTQYF. The chain employs TRBV15 and TRBJ2-3; TRBD2 matches at 7 bases. The CDR3 covers 15 residues. Trimming removed 5 bases from V and 4 bases from J; junction bases left unmatched: 9. Germline V lookup: CDR1 LNHNV, CDR2 YYDKDF (reference sequence). Based on the CDR3 plus reference TRBV15 and TRBJ2-3, the full variable domain is DAMVIQNPRYQVTQFGKPVTLSCSQTLNHNVMYWYQQKSSQAPKLLFHYYDKDFNNEADTPDNFQSRRPNTSFCFLDIRSPGLGDTAMYLCATSSRDYGPDTQYFGPGTRLTVL.

In this sample, this clonotype turned up many times. The rearrangement links TRBV7-2 to TRBJ2-2; D remains unclear. V was shortened by 3 bases and J by 4 bases, with 3 bases between the two germline ends. CDR3 length: 12 amino acids. From germline, CDR1 is SGHTA and CDR2 FQGNSA. The CDR3 coding sequence is TGTGCCAGCAGCTTCTCCACCGGGGAGCTGTTTTTT. Translation: CASSFSTGELFF.

On this clonotype itself: One junction end disagrees with the germline gene, perhaps due to a read error. The CDR3 coding sequence is TGTGCCAGCAGCTCCGCGGCAGTGGAGACAGTCCACTTC. Its protein is CASSSAAVETVHF. This rearrangement joins TRBV7-9 to TRBJ2-5; the D gene is possibly TRBD1 (5 bases). CDR3 length: 13 residues. Germline lookup yields CDR1 SEHNR and CDR2 FQNEAQ (reference sequence).

The chain combines TRBV20-1 with TRBJ1-2; 7 bases are shared with TRBD1. The germline V gene has CDR1 DFQATT and CDR2 SNEGSKA (reference sequence). The CDR3 contains 15 residues. The V and J ends lost 6 bases and 2 bases, in that order; junction bases with no gene match: 12. The CDR3 nucleotides read TGCAGTGCCCCCCACAGGGGACGAGGGAACTATGGCTACACCTTC. It encodes CSAPHRGRGNYGYTF.

This chain connects TRBV20-1 to TRBJ2-7, with TRBD2 matching 11 bases. With 5 bases clipped from V and 4 bases from J, the junction kept 10 bases outside the gene matches. This CDR3 contains 15 residues. CDR1 DFQATT and CDR2 SNEGSKA come from the germline V gene (reference sequence). CDR3 nucleotide sequence: TGCAGTGCTCACTCTACTAGCGGGAGAAGGTACGAGCAGTACTTC. The encoded protein is CSAHSTSGRRYEQYF.

The sample holds a few counts of this clonotype. The chain uses TRBV30 and TRBJ2-7, with 10 nucleotides matching TRBD2. Germline CDR1 is GTSNPN and CDR2 is SVGIG (reference sequence). This CDR3 has 15 residues. After removal of 2 bases from V and 4 bases from J, the junction contained 8 bases not matched to a gene. CDR3 loop: CAWSIRTSGTYEQYF. The CDR3 DNA follows: TGTGCCTGGAGTATCCGGACTAGCGGAACTTACGAGCAGTACTTC.